The T cell receptor (beta chain) described here comes from a study of post-analysis software for immune sequencing data. General study results and limits: In patients, TRBV5-6, TRBV5-1 and TRBV20-1 belonged to roughly five TRBV segments found more frequently than in controls. Controls showed significantly higher normalized Chao1 diversity than did multiple sclerosis patients.

Notes on this clonotype: Its target is not known.

V was clipped by 3 bases and J by 4 bases, with 12 bases between them. The CDR3 contains 15 residues. Germline CDR1 reads MNHEY; CDR2 reads SVGAGI. Incorporated into the TCR beta cDNA libraries were unique molecular identifiers, which served to reduce PCR and sequencing biases. T cells numbering roughly 1 to 10 million yielded a few hundred thousand cDNA molecules. Via MiXCR, TCRdb re-called the PCR reads, giving one row per CDR3 protein. The sample comprises hundreds of thousands of distinct CDR3 sequences, about 44% of which are singletons, and under 2% rests with the top ten. The chain joins TRBV6-5 to TRBJ1-4, with a possible D match to TRBD1 (5 bases). The source material was blood. The receptor's source is a girl aged 10 to 17 with multiple sclerosis. The CDR3 coding sequence is TGTGCCAGCAGTTATAGGAGACAGCTTAATGAAAAACTGTTTTTT. Amino acid sequence: CASSYRRQLNEKLFF.